A single sample gave rise to the 28 T cell receptor beta chains below, sequenced in a study of T cells after yellow fever vaccination (dated by TCRdb to the late 2010s). Sample treatment or condition, as interpreted from the label and publication: live attenuated yellow fever vaccine strain. Libraries were constructed by 5' RACE. Sequencing used an Illumina NovaSeq 6000. Using fastp at Q25 and MiXCR, TCRdb reprocessed the public reads and kept productive beta chains. Each record represents a unique CDR3 protein, reported with the most common genes and DNA among its rows. Across this sample there are some 400,000 distinct CDR3 sequences, with 15% to 20% seen only once. The ten largest clones take up roughly a sixth of the sample. The sample consisted of PBMCs, taken before the yellow fever booster vaccination. The receptor source for this set is a man in his late teens or twenties who received the YFV17D yellow fever vaccine.

This clonotype was detected a few times. The rearrangement links TRBV20-1 to TRBJ1-2, with a weak D call TRBD1 (5 bases). The length of the CDR3 is 12 residues. The V gene lost 5 bases and the J gene lost 4 bases, with 11 bases spanning the gap. Germline V gives CDR1 DFQATT, CDR2 SNEGSKA (reference sequence). CDR3 nucleotide sequence: TGCAGTGCTCCCAGGGCGGGCTATGGCTACACCTTC. Translation gives CSAPRAGYGYTF.

This clonotype has a count of ten or more. This rearrangement joins TRBV20-1 to TRBJ2-3; 9 bases agree with TRBD1. The CDR3 has 17 residues. Trimming removed 3 bases from V and 2 bases from J; junction bases left unmatched: 12. CDR1 and CDR2 from the germline V gene are DFQATT and SNEGSKA (reference sequence). The CDR3 DNA reads as TGCAGTGCTAGTCCTGCCCACGGGACAGGGTCCACAGATACGCAGTATTTT. Protein sequence: CSASPAHGTGSTDTQYF.

Worth noting for this clonotype: A junction end diverges from the germline sequence, so it may reflect a read error. The chain is built from TRBV6-5 and TRBJ2-7, with D unclear. The germline V gene encodes CDR1 MNHEY and CDR2 SVGAGI. This CDR3 region has 14 residues. CDR3 residues: CASSYSWGIYEEYF. Here the CDR3 DNA reads TGTGCCAGCAGTTACTCCTGGGGAATCTACGAGGAGTACTTC.

In its sample, this clonotype was seen a few times. V gene TRBV4-1 combines with J gene TRBJ2-7, with D uncertain. The V and J ends lost 1 base and 2 bases respectively, with 12 bases between them. Germline lookup yields CDR1 MGHRA and CDR2 YSYEKL. The CDR3 is 15 amino acids. The CDR3 region is CASSQVAGSTYEQYV. In nucleotides, the CDR3 is TGCGCCAGCAGCCAAGTCGCAGGATCGACCTACGAGCAGTACGTC.

The J gene is TRBJ2-5, the V gene TRBV6-5, with D possibly matching TRBD1 (6 bases). The ends were cut back, 7 bases at V and 4 bases at J, with 10 bases in the middle. Germline V gene data show CDR1 as MNHEY and CDR2 as SVGAGI. The CDR3 sequence is 12 residues long. In nucleotides, the CDR3 is TGTGCCAGCACAAAACAGGGAGAGACCCAGTACTTC. Its protein product is CASTKQGETQYF.

This clonotype was picked up a small number of times. The chain is built from TRBV20-1 and TRBJ2-7; TRBD2 agrees at 7 bases. J was trimmed by 2 bases and V by 6 bases; bases with no gene match: 10. Germline V gene data show CDR1 as DFQATT and CDR2 as SNEGSKA (reference sequence). The CDR3 consists of 14 residues. The CDR3 DNA is TGCAGTGCCCTCCCCGGGGCGGGGGCCTACGAGCAGTACGTC. Its translation: CSALPGAGAYEQYV.

This sequence joins TRBV3-1 and TRBJ2-1, with D perhaps TRBD2 (5 bases). This CDR3 spans 17 amino acids. From germline, CDR1 is LGHDT and CDR2 YNNKEL (reference sequence). Trimming left V 3 bases short and J 1 base short, with 16 bases between. As DNA, the CDR3 is TGTGCCAGCAGCCAGGCCGTTGGGAGCCTTTCCTACAATGAGCAGTTCTTC. Its translation: CASSQAVGSLSYNEQFF.

The chain combines TRBV6-6 with TRBJ1-4, with a weak D call TRBD1 (5 bases). The CDR3 loop spans 12 amino acids. Germline V lookup: CDR1 MNHNY, CDR2 SVGAGI (reference sequence). V lost 6 bases, J lost 4 bases, and 6 bases lay in between. The CDR3 coding sequence is TGTGCCAGCAGGACAGTTAATGAAAAACTGTTTTTT. Encoded protein: CASRTVNEKLFF.

This chain connects TRBV6-2 or TRBV6-3 to TRBJ2-5; 8 positions match TRBD2. This CDR3 region has 17 residues. CDR1 and CDR2 from the germline V gene are MNHEY and SVGEGT. Trimming cost V 5 bases and J 2 bases; bases outside gene matches: 13. For the CDR3, the DNA is TGTGCCAGCAGTACCATCTGGCGGGGGGCTAAACAAGAGACCCAGTACTTC. This gives the protein CASSTIWRGAKQETQYF.

The rearrangement uses TRBV5-1 and TRBJ2-7; D gene uncertain. V was cut by 4 bases and J by 4 bases, with 12 bases left in between. This CDR3 is built from 13 residues. CDR1 and CDR2 (germline): SGHRS, YFSETQ. The CDR3 region is CASSELPYYEQYF. CDR3 in DNA: TGCGCCAGCAGCGAATTACCCTATTACGAGCAGTACTTC.

This clonotype has just a few counts. Possible read error: a much larger clone is one base away. The chain combines TRBV20-1 with TRBJ2-1; 7 nucleotides align to TRBD2. From germline, CDR1 is DFQATT and CDR2 SNEGSKA (reference sequence). V shed 0 bases, J shed 1 base, and the junction held 15 bases outside the gene matches. The CDR3 contains 19 residues. CDR3 DNA: TGCAGTGCTAGAGATCTAAACCCTGGCGGGGGTTCGTCCTACAATGAGCAGTTCTTC. As protein: CSARDLNPGGGSSYNEQFF.

This clonotype was detected a few times. The J gene is TRBJ2-5, the V gene TRBV20-1; D gene uncertain. The CDR3 loop spans 15 amino acids. V gave up 1 base and J gave up 2 bases, with 14 bases separating them. Germline loops: CDR1 DFQATT, CDR2 SNEGSKA (reference sequence). The CDR3 DNA sequence: TGCAGTGCTAGAGTTCCGGGTACAGCACAAGAGACCCAGTACTTC. Translated, it gives CSARVPGTAQETQYF.

This clonotype was counted between two and nine times. The gene calls are TRBV7-2 and TRBJ2-2; D is possibly TRBD1 (6 bases). Germline CDR1 is SGHTA and CDR2 is FQGNSA. CDR3 length: 17 residues. V shed 2 bases and J shed 3 bases, with 16 bases lying between them. The CDR3 region has the DNA TGTGCCAGCAGCTTAAAGATTCGGGACATTTACACCGGGGAGCTGTTTTTT. This translates into CASSLKIRDIYTGELFF.

The J gene is TRBJ2-1, the V gene TRBV11-2; 14 nucleotides agree with TRBD2. The germline CDR1 and CDR2 sequences are SGHAT and FQNNGV. The CDR3 is made up of 15 amino acids. J gave up 8 bases and V 3 bases, and 3 bases lay outside the gene matches. For the CDR3, the DNA is TGTGCCAGCAGCTTGGGACTAGCGGGAGTCTATGAGCAGTTCTTC. This sequence encodes CASSLGLAGVYEQFF.

The chain uses TRBV11-2 and TRBJ2-7, with D perhaps assigned TRBD1 or TRBD2 (5 bases each). The CDR3 runs 15 residues. V was cut by 0 bases and J by 2 bases, with 11 bases left in between. The V gene's germline CDR1 is SGHAT and CDR2 FQNNGV. The CDR3 DNA reads TGTGCCAGCAGCTTAGATATGGGGGTTCCCTACGAGCAGTACGTC. It is translated as CASSLDMGVPYEQYV.

This clonotype came up a few times. The CDR3 reads CASSLAVTGGFEKLFF. The CDR3 region has the DNA TGTGCCAGCAGTTTAGCGGTGACAGGGGGATTTGAAAAACTGTTTTTT. The chain couples TRBV12-3 or TRBV12-4 to TRBJ1-4; TRBD1 matches 9 bases. This CDR3 spans 16 amino acids. The V gene end was trimmed by 0 bases and the J gene end by 7 bases; junction bases not matched to a gene: 6.

The chain couples TRBV7-2 to TRBJ2-5; 16 nucleotides align to TRBD2. The CDR3 loop spans 18 amino acids. In germline, CDR1 is SGHTA, CDR2 FQGNSA. V dropped 5 bases and J dropped 6; count of bases not matched to a gene: 12. DNA of the CDR3: TGTGCCAGCAGCCTTTCCGGGACTAGCGGGGGGGCCGGCCAGACCCAGTACTTC. It translates to CASSLSGTSGGAGQTQYF. Looking up the rest from reference TRBV7-2 and TRBJ2-5 gives the full variable domain: GAGVSQSPSNKVTEKGKDVELRCDPISGHTALYWYRQSLGQGLEFLIYFQGNSAPDKSGLPSDRFSAERTGGSVSTLTIQRTQQEDSAVYLCASSLSGTSGGAGQTQYFGPGTRLLVL.

This chain links TRBV11-2 with TRBJ1-1, with D possibly matching TRBD1 (5 bases). The CDR3 contains 15 residues. Germline values: CDR1 SGHAT, CDR2 FQNNGV. Trimming removed 8 bases from V and 1 base from J, with 17 bases in between. CDR3: CASFSPRGPNTEAFF. Here the CDR3 DNA reads TGTGCCAGCTTTTCACCGCGGGGCCCGAACACTGAAGCTTTCTTT. Looking up the rest from reference TRBV11-2 and TRBJ1-1 gives the full variable domain: EAGVAQSPRYKIIEKRQSVAFWCNPISGHATLYWYQQILGQGPKLLIQFQNNGVVDDSQLPKDRFSAERLKGVDSTLKIQPAKLEDSAVYLCASFSPRGPNTEAFFGQGTRLTVV.

This chain joins TRBV7-9 and TRBJ1-2, with TRBD1 matching over 9 bases. There are 16 residues in the CDR3. From germline, CDR1 is SEHNR and CDR2 FQNEAQ (reference sequence). V shed 4 bases and J 3 bases; nucleotides not matched to a gene: 9. DNA of the CDR3: TGTGCCAGCAGCTCCGGGACAGGGAGGATGGACTATGGCTACACCTTC. The encoded protein is CASSSGTGRMDYGYTF.

This clonotype turned up a few times. Without the conserved terminal phenylalanine or tryptophan, this CDR3 likely stems from a read error. No DNA is shown, since the ends of the CDR3 on it are uncertain; the CDR3 is the one TCRdb lists. The gene calls are TRBV9 and TRBJ2-5. Germline lookup yields CDR1 SGDLS and CDR2 YYNGEE. The CDR3 is 8 residues long, counting both termini. Here the CDR3 reads CASSVYLL.

This clonotype was seen only a few times. This chain joins TRBV4-3 and TRBJ1-2; D unresolved. The germline V gene has CDR1 LGHNA and CDR2 YSLEER. V dropped 0 bases and J dropped 1 base, with 15 bases sitting between them. The CDR3 runs 17 residues. The CDR3 DNA follows: TGCGCCAGCAGCCAAGATGGTAGCAGGCCGGTTAACTATGGCTACACCTTC. Translating gives CASSQDGSRPVNYGYTF.

The V call is TRBV12-3 or TRBV12-4, the J call TRBJ2-3; TRBD2 aligns across 7 bases. CDR3 size: 16 residues. Trimming cost V 6 bases and J 1 base; bases outside gene matches: 10. The CDR3 DNA is TGTGCCAGCAGCAGACGGCTGGCGGGGGGCACAGATACGCAGTATTTT. It codes for CASSRRLAGGTDTQYF.

This clonotype has only a few counts. The chain recombines TRBV7-2 with TRBJ2-5, with D perhaps given as TRBD1 or TRBD2 (5 bases each). This CDR3 is built from 13 residues. Germline assignment: CDR1 SGHTA and CDR2 FQGNSA. Trimming pared 10 bases from V and 4 bases from J, leaving 16 bases between. The CDR3 loop is CATSPGARETQYF. The CDR3 region has the DNA TGTGCCACCTCCCCCGGGGCCCGAGAGACCCAGTACTTC.

This clonotype was seen more than once but under ten times. The chain is built from TRBV7-2 and TRBJ2-3; no clear D gene. The length of the CDR3 is 12 residues. V was trimmed by 4 bases and J by 6 bases, leaving 8 bases between them. CDR1 and CDR2 (germline): SGHTA, FQGNSA. CDR3 DNA sequence: TGTGCCAGCAGCTCCTATGGGGATACGCAGTATTTT. Protein sequence: CASSSYGDTQYF. The full variable domain, in which reference TRBV7-2 and TRBJ2-3 provide the parts outside the CDR3, is GAGVSQSPSNKVTEKGKDVELRCDPISGHTALYWYRQSLGQGLEFLIYFQGNSAPDKSGLPSDRFSAERTGGSVSTLTIQRTQQEDSAVYLCASSSYGDTQYFGPGTRLTVL.

This clonotype has more than one count but fewer than ten. Its ends do not fully match the called genes, so a read error is possible. The chain joins TRBV27 to TRBJ2-7; either TRBD1 or TRBD2 may supply D (5 bases each). This CDR3 spans 13 amino acids. CDR1 and CDR2 from the germline V gene are MNHEY and SMNVEV (reference sequence). The CDR3 sequence is CASSYERRDLLKF. CDR3 in DNA: TGTGCCAGCAGCTATGAACGCCGGGACCTACTGAAATTC.

The J gene is TRBJ1-5, the V gene TRBV7-2, with 9 bases identical to TRBD1. Germline CDR1 SGHTA, CDR2 FQGNSA. The CDR3 is 14 amino acids. V lost 5 bases to trimming and J lost 7 bases; unmatched junction nucleotides: 6. The CDR3 sequence is CASSLGTGRQPQHF. CDR3 DNA sequence: TGTGCCAGCAGCCTAGGGACAGGGCGACAGCCCCAGCATTTT.

The rearrangement links TRBV24-1 to TRBJ2-1, with 7 positions matching TRBD1. Germline-derived CDR1 and CDR2 are KGHDR and SFDVKD. There are 14 residues in the CDR3. V lost 0 bases to trimming and J lost 8 bases; unmatched junction nucleotides: 3. CDR3 protein: CATSDLQQGDEQFF. The CDR3 DNA reads TGTGCCACCAGTGATTTGCAGCAGGGGGATGAGCAGTTCTTC.

This clonotype was observed a few times. CDR3 in amino acids: CASSYSDPEQYF. CDR3 DNA: TGTGCCAGCAGTTACTCGGACCCCGAGCAGTACTTC. V usage is TRBV6-6 and J usage is TRBJ2-7; D gene uncertain. CDR1 is MNHNY and CDR2 is SVGAGI in the germline V gene (reference sequence). V dropped 0 bases and J dropped 6 bases, with 6 bases sitting between them. The CDR3 has 12 residues.